Each of the 4 T cell receptor beta chains below was sequenced from the same sample in a study of pediatric ulcerative colitis. The assay was immunoSEQ multiplex PCR, and TCRdb's table has in-frame clones only and misses some. The sample lists tens of thousands of clones, about nine tenths occurring once. What was sequenced was blood. These TCRs come from a boy aged 5 to 17 who was a control in a study of pediatric ulcerative colitis.

The chain is built from TRBV6-1 and TRBJ2-7, with a tentative D call TRBD1 (6 bases). CDR1 MNHNS and CDR2 SASEGT come from the germline V gene. This CDR3 contains 15 residues. V lost 5 bases and J lost 2, with 16 bases in between. DNA of the CDR3: TGTGCCAGCAGTACTAACCCGGCAGGGGCCTACGAGCAGTACTTC. Its protein is CASSTNPAGAYEQYF.

V is TRBV7-9 and J is TRBJ2-1; no clear D gene. Germline CDR1 reads SEHNR; CDR2 reads FQNEAQ (reference sequence). The CDR3 runs 15 residues. V was pared by 5 bases and J by 0 bases, with 11 bases between. In nucleotides, the CDR3 is TGTGCCAGCAGCCCAACGGCAAGCTCCTACAATGAGCAGTTCTTC. It translates to CASSPTASSYNEQFF. The whole variable domain, remainder taken from reference TRBV7-9 and TRBJ2-1, is DTGVSQNPRHKITKRGQNVTFRCDPISEHNRLYWYRQTLGQGPEFLTYFQNEAQLEKSRLLSDRFSAERPKGSFSTLEIQRTEQGDSAMYLCASSPTASSYNEQFFGPGTRLTVL.

J is TRBJ2-2 and V is TRBV5-6; the D is unclear. The germline CDR1 and CDR2 sequences are SGHDT and YYEEEE. Trimming removed 1 base at V and 1 base at J, with 5 bases between. The CDR3 sequence is 14 residues long. DNA for the CDR3: TGTGCCAGCAGCTTGTTGCGGAACACCGGGGAGCTGTTTTTT. The encoded protein is CASSLLRNTGELFF. The full variable domain, in which reference TRBV5-6 and TRBJ2-2 provide the parts outside the CDR3, is DAGVTQSPTHLIKTRGQQVTLRCSPKSGHDTVSWYQQALGQGPQFIFQYYEEEERQRGNFPDRFSGHQFPNYSSELNVNALLLGDSALYLCASSLLRNTGELFFGEGSRLTVL.

This chain joins TRBV7-3 and TRBJ1-5; the D is unclear. The CDR3 runs to 17 residues. V shed 4 bases and J shed 5 bases, with 21 bases lying between them. Germline CDR1 and CDR2: SGHTA and FQGTGA. The CDR3 loop reads CASSSKMSGRFDQPQHF. The CDR3 nucleotides are TGTGCCAGCAGCTCCAAAATGTCGGGGAGATTTGATCAGCCCCAGCATTTT.